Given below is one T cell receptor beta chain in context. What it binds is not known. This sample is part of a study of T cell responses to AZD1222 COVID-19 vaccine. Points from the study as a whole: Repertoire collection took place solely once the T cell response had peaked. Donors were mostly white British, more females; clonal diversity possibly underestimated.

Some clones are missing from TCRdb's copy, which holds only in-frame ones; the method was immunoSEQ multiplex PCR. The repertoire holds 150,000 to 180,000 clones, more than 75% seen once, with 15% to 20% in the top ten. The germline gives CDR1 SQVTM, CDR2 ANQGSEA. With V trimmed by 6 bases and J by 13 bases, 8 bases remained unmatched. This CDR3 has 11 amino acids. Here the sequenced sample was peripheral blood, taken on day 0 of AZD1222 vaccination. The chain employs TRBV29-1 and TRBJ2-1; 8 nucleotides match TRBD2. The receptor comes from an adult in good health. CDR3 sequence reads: CSVEPGGVQFF. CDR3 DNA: TGCAGCGTCGAACCGGGGGGGGTCCAGTTCTTC.